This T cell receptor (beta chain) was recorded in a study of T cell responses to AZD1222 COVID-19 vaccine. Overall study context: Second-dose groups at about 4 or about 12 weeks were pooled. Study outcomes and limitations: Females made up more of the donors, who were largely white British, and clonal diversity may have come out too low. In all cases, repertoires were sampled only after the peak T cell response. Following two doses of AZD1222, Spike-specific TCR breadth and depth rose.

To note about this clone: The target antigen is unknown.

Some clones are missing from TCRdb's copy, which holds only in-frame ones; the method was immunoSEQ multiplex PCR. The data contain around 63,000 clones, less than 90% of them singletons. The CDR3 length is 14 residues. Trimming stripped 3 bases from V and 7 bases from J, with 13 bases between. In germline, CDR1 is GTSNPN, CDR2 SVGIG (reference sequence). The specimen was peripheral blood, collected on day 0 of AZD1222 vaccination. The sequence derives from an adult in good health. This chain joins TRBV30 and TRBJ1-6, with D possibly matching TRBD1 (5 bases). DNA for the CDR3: TGTGCCTGGAGGTTCGGGGCAGGGAATTCACCCCTCCACTTT. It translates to CAWRFGAGNSPLHF.